This TCR beta chain is from a study of blood T cell repertoires in COVID-19. Across the whole study: The study drew acute and convalescent COVID-19 samples from the United States, Italy and Spain.

This clone has just a few counts. Participants' reported clinical history set cohort assignment. Repertoires were generated with immunoSEQ multiplex PCR, while TCRdb's copy carries only in-frame clones and drops some. This table holds 250,000 or so clones, approximately 88% found once. This clonotype was sampled from a woman aged 25 to 39 who had been exposed to COVID-19. Sequencing was done on a sample of PBMCs or T cells enriched from blood (not recorded which).

The CDR3 protein is CASTVQGANQPQHF. CDR3 coding DNA: TGTGCCAGTACCGTCCAGGGGGCGAATCAGCCCCAGCATTTT. V is TRBV19 and J is TRBJ1-5; 8 nucleotides line up with TRBD1. Trimming removed 7 bases from V and 4 bases from J; junction bases left unmatched: 6. CDR3 size: 14 residues. Germline CDR1 LNHDA, CDR2 SQIVND (reference sequence).